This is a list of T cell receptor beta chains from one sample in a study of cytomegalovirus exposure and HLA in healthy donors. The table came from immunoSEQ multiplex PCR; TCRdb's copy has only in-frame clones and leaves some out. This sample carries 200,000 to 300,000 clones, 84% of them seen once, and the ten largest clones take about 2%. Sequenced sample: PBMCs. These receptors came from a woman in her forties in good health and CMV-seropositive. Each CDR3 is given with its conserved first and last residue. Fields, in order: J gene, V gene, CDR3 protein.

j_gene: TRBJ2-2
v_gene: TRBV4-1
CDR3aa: CASSQGTSAPNTGELFF

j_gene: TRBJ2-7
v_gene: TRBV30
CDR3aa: CAWEPGQGPWEQYF

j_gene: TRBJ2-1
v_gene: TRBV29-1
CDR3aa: CSVEAEGAYNEQFF

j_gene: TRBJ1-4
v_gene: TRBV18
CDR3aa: CASSPPGYEKLFF

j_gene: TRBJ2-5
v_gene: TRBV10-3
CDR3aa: CAISDQQGRSLKETQYF

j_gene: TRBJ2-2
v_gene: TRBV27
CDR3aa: CASSDARAGWDRGGELFF

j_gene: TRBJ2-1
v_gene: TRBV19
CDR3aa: CASSTLHSLESSYNEQFF

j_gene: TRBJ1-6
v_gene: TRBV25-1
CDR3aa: CASKGTGVNSPLHF

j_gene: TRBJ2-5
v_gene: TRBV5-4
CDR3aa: CASSIQGVGQETQYF

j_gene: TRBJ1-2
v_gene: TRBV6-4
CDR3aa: CASSDTPQGAVYGYTF

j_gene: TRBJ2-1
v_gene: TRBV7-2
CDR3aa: CASSLEGSGAYNEQFF

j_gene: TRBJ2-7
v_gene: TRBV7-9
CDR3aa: CASSRGLVGSYEQYF

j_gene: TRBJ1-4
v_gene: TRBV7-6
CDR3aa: CASSLAGDREATNEKLFF

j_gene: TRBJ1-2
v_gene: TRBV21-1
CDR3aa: CASSKEGGTRPNYGYTF

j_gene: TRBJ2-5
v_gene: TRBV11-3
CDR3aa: CASTRSTWGLGETQYF

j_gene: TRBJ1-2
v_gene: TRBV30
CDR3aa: CAWSVGKNYGYTF

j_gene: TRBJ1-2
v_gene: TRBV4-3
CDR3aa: CASSQALDSASNYGYTF

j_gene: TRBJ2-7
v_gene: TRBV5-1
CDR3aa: CASSSGQGYEQYF

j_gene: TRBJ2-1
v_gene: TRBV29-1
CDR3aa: CSVERDGGGSYNEQFF

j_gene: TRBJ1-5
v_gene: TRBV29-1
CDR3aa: CSVIQGPDYSNQPQHF

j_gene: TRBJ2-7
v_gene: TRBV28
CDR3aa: CASSLRYEQYF

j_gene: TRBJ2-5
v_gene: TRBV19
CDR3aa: CASSIWEGEETQYF

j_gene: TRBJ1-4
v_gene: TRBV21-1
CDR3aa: CASSSGPPPEKLFF

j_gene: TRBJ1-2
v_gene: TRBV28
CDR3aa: CASSPGYYGYTF

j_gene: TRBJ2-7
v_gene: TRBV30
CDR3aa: CAWSAHTGFTRDTYEQYF

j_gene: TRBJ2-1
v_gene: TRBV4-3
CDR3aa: CASSQDRFQAQFF

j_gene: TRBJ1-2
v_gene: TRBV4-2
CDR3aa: CASSQDEGQPHLGYTF

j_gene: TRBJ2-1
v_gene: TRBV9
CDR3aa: CASSVSGTSVTNEQFF

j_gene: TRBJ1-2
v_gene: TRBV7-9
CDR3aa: CSSSPNGYGYTF

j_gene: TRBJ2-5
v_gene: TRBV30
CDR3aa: CAFGGAIQYF

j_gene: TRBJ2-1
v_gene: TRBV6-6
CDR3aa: CASSLEQFEQFF

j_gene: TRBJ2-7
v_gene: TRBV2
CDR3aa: CASRGANEQYF

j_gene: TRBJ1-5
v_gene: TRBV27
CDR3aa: CARGPGVSNQPQHF

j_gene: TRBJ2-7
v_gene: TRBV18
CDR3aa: CASSPGTSGNYEQYF

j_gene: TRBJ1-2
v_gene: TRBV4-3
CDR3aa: CASSQYPPGTGEGGYTF

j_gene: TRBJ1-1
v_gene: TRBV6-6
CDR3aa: CASSYSGQMNTEAFF

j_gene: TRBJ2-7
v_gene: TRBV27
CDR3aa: CASSSSSGTYEQYF

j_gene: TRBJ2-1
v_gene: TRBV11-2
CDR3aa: CASSLGLAGGPGNEQFF

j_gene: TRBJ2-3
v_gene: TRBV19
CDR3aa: CASSSQGVYGDTQYF

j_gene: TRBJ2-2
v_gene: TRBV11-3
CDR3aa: CASSIKQGAVNTGELFF

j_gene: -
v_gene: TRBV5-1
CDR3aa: CASSRGTGDYEQYF

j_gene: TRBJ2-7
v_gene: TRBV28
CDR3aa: CASSIKPTEQYF

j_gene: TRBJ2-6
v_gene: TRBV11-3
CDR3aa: CASSCSAGFSGANGLTF

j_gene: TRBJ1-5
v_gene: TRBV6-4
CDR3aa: CASSSTGDSNQPQHF

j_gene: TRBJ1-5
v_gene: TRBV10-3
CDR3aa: CAISRDRGNQPQHF

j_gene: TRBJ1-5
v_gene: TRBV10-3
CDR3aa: CAISESAGVSNQPQHF

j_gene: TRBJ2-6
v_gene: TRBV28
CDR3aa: CASSLTLPSGANVLTF

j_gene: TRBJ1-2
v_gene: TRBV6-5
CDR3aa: CASSYQGDSSGYTF

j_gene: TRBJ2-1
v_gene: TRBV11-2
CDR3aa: CASKPGLNYNEQFF

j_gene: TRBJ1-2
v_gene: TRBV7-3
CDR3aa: CASSAQPGPQGDSGYTF

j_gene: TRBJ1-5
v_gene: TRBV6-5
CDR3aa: CASRYLTGDGNQPQHF

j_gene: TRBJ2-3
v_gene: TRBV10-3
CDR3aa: CAIRPGLSTDTQYF

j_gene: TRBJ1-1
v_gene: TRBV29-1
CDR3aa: CSVQGLGEAFF

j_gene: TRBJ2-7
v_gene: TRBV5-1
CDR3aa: CASSSSGSASYEQYF

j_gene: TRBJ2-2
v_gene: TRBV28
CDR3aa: CASSTAGLATTGELFF

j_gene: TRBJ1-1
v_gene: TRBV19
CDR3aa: CASSIQGGNTEAFF

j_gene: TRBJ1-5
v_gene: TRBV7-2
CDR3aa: CASSLRGQPQHF

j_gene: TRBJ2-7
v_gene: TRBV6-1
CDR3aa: CASSEGTGRYEQYF

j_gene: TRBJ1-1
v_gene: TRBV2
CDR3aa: CASRGQRLNTEAFF

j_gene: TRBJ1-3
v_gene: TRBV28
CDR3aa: CASSRTGAPENTIYF